Presented here are 16 T cell receptor beta chains from one specimen sequenced in a study of blood T cell repertoires in COVID-19. Assay: immunoSEQ multiplex PCR; the TCRdb copy retains only in-frame clones and omits some. The table shows some 78,000 clones, with about 83% occurring only once. The material sequenced was peripheral blood. These receptor sequences come from a woman at least 80 years old with active or convalescent COVID-19.

The chain couples TRBV4-3 to TRBJ2-2; 7 nucleotides match TRBD1. The CDR3 loop spans 17 amino acids. With 0 bases clipped from V and 3 bases from J, the junction kept 7 bases outside the gene matches. Germline V gene lookup returns CDR1 LGHNA and CDR2 YSLEER. The CDR3 is CASSQDLGGGYTGELFF. The CDR3 nucleotides are TGCGCCAGCAGCCAAGATTTAGGGGGCGGGTACACCGGGGAGCTGTTTTTT.

This clone was recorded at least ten times. This chain uses TRBV5-1 with TRBJ2-5; 11 positions match TRBD2. CDR1 is SGHRS and CDR2 is YFSETQ in the germline V gene. CDR3 length equals 18 residues. Trimming cost V 1 base and J 0 bases; bases outside gene matches: 8. The CDR3 DNA reads as TGCGCCAGCAGCTTGCAGCCCTGGACTAGCGGGTACCAAGAGACCCAGTACTTC. This translates into CASSLQPWTSGYQETQYF.

The chain combines TRBV7-2 with TRBJ1-4; a possible D gene is TRBD1 (5 bases). Per germline, CDR1 SGHTA and CDR2 FQGNSA. Trimming removed 5 bases at V and 8 bases at J, with 18 bases between. This CDR3 contains 15 residues. In nucleotides, the CDR3 is TGTGCCAGCAGCCGGGGAGGGGTCGGGAAAGAAAAACTGTTTTTT. It codes for CASSRGGVGKEKLFF.

The V and J genes are TRBV7-9 and TRBJ1-5, with 7 bases identical to TRBD1. CDR3 length equals 14 residues. Germline V gene data show CDR1 as SEHNR and CDR2 as FQNEAQ (reference sequence). The J segment lost 9 bases and the V segment lost 3 bases, leaving 8 bases of the junction unmatched. This CDR3 reads CASSLGQGGWPQHF. CDR3 sequence (DNA): TGTGCCAGCAGCTTGGGGCAGGGGGGTTGGCCCCAGCATTTT.

The chain links TRBV6-1 to TRBJ1-2; D perhaps matches TRBD1 (5 bases). Germline CDR1 and CDR2: MNHNS and SASEGT. Trimming took 0 bases from V and 0 from J, leaving 11 bases between them. The CDR3 is 16 residues long. The CDR3 coding sequence is TGTGCCAGCAGTGAAGCAGGGCAGGGCTCTAACTATGGCTACACCTTC. It yields the protein CASSEAGQGSNYGYTF.

The CDR3 sequence is CASSLDQGPNEQFF. The CDR3 DNA reads TGCGCCAGCAGCTTGGATCAGGGGCCCAATGAGCAGTTCTTC. The rearrangement uses TRBV5-1 and TRBJ2-1; possible D gene TRBD1, 6 bases. The germline V gene has CDR1 SGHRS and CDR2 YFSETQ. Trimming removed 0 bases from V and 6 bases from J, with 10 bases in between. The CDR3 spans 14 residues.

In its sample, this clone was seen a few times. The genes are TRBV6-6 and TRBJ1-1; 9 bases are shared with TRBD1. Per the germline V gene, CDR1 is MNHNY and CDR2 is SVGAGI (reference sequence). V lost 5 bases, J lost 14 bases, and 6 bases stayed unmatched. This CDR3 spans 11 amino acids. The CDR3 nucleotides are TGTGCCAGCAGTCCTCGACAGGGGGACTTCTTT. It specifies CASSPRQGDFF.

V is TRBV20-1 and J is TRBJ2-1; D gene uncertain. The CDR3 is 11 residues long. V was trimmed by 5 bases and J by 4 bases, leaving 6 bases between them. Looked up from germline, CDR1 is DFQATT and CDR2 is SNEGSKA (reference sequence). The CDR3 spells CSAEAYNEQFF. CDR3 bases: TGCAGTGCTGAAGCGTACAATGAGCAGTTCTTC.

V usage is TRBV6-2 or TRBV6-3 and J usage is TRBJ2-2; D call uncertain. The CDR3 loop spans 13 amino acids. Germline V gene sequence: CDR1 MNHEY, CDR2 SVGEGT. V was cut by 6 bases and J by 4 bases, with 9 bases left in between. Here the CDR3 reads CASSEVRTGELFF. In DNA form, the CDR3 reads TGTGCCAGCAGCGAGGTTCGCACCGGGGAGCTGTTTTTT.

This clone was picked up one time. The chain uses TRBV28 and TRBJ1-4; D gene uncertain. CDR1 MDHEN and CDR2 SYDVKM come from the germline V gene. The CDR3 extends over 15 amino acids. V lost 2 bases to trimming and J lost 0 bases, with 7 bases between them. In nucleotides, the CDR3 is TGTGCCAGCAGTTTAAGCGGGGCAACTAATGAAAAACTGTTTTTT. Its protein product is CASSLSGATNEKLFF.

The CDR3 is CSVVVGLTDTQYF. CDR3 bases: TGCAGCGTTGTTGTTGGCCTCACAGATACGCAGTATTTT. The V gene is TRBV29-1, the J gene TRBJ2-3; D unclear. V lost 4 bases and J lost 2, with 10 bases in between. Germline lookup yields CDR1 SQVTM and CDR2 ANQGSEA. The CDR3 has 13 amino acids.

The chain links TRBV18 to TRBJ2-4; the D gene is possibly TRBD2 (5 bases). The CDR3 spans 14 residues. V was cut by 2 bases and J by 2 bases, with 7 bases left in between. CDR1 is KGHSH and CDR2 is LQKENI in the germline V gene. CDR3 DNA sequence: TGTGCCAGCTCACCAACTAGATCCAAAAACATTCAGTACTTC. This gives the protein CASSPTRSKNIQYF.

The V and J genes are TRBV5-6 and TRBJ1-6, with D possibly being TRBD1 (6 bases). Per the germline V gene, CDR1 is SGHDT and CDR2 is YYEEEE. This CDR3 has 15 amino acids. Trimming pared 4 bases from V and 6 bases from J, leaving 14 bases between. This CDR3 is CASSLRTARNSPLHF. For the CDR3, the DNA is TGTGCCAGCAGCCTCAGGACAGCTCGTAATTCACCCCTCCACTTT.

The gene calls are TRBV4-1 and TRBJ2-7, with 7 bases identical to TRBD2. V was clipped by 5 bases and J by 4 bases; unmatched bases: 8. Germline assignment: CDR1 MGHRA and CDR2 YSYEKL. This CDR3 region has 14 residues. CDR3 in amino acids: CASSGLVWPYEQYF. The CDR3 DNA reads TGCGCCAGCAGCGGACTAGTTTGGCCATACGAGCAGTACTTC.

This clone was observed a single time. The chain joins TRBV5-4 to TRBJ2-1; TRBD1 matches at 9 bases. Germline CDR1 and CDR2: SGHNT and YYREEE (reference sequence). V dropped 5 bases and J dropped 6; count of bases not matched to a gene: 3. This CDR3 comprises 13 residues. The CDR3 loop is CASRGTGLNEQFF. The CDR3 bases are TGTGCCAGCAGGGGGACAGGGCTCAATGAGCAGTTCTTC.

This clone came up a few times. V and J are TRBV19 and TRBJ2-1; 10 bases fit TRBD2. J was trimmed by 9 bases and V by 6 bases; bases with no gene match: 2. Germline V CDR1 and CDR2: LNHDA, SQIVND (reference sequence). CDR3 size: 12 residues. The CDR3 DNA sequence: TGTGCCAGTAGCCCTAGCGGGGGTGAGCAGTTCTTC. It codes for CASSPSGGEQFF.